The present entry profiles one T cell receptor (beta chain) with its context. These data are taken from a study of blood T cells in healthy people across ages. Together with a sample-barcoded 5' primer, a J-beta primer mix was included in a second PCR lasting roughly 6 to 12 cycles. One entry per CDR3 protein, called by TCRdb with MiXCR from the 5' RACE reads. Among 600,000 to 850,000 distinct CDR3 sequences listed, about 25% were seen once. Germline values: CDR1 SGHTA, CDR2 FQGNSA. This CDR3 region has 14 residues. These sequences were also reported in another study, on T cells of mothers and their children.

The TCR sequence derives from a boy between 5 and 17 years old in good health. The chain employs TRBV7-2 and TRBJ2-5; TRBD2 agrees at 11 bases. TRBJ2-1 matches the DNA end more closely, so the J call is doubtful. The specimen sequenced was blood. The CDR3 region has the DNA TGTGCCAGCAGCCCGGGACTAGCGGTCCTCAGGCAGTTCTTC. Amino acids: CASSPGLAVLRQFF.